The rows below give T cell receptor beta chains drawn from one sample of a study of Ad26.COV2.S vaccination and SARS-CoV-2 variants. Clones were read by immunoSEQ multiplex PCR, and TCRdb kept only the in-frame ones, dropping some. Among around 300,000 clones listed, 85% to 90% were seen once. Source: peripheral blood, taken in a trial of Ad26.COV2.S vaccine versus placebo. Receptors were obtained from a person aged 18 to 59 who received the Ad26.COV2.S COVID-19 vaccine or a placebo. The conserved cysteine and the conserved F or W are not part of the CDR3 here. Each record gives: V gene, J gene, CDR3 protein.

TRBV7-9	TRBJ2-7	AGDPDEQY
TRBV7-9	TRBJ1-3	ASRYGARGSPGNTIY
TRBV5-4	TRBJ2-1	ASSSRGDYSSSYNEQF
TRBV12-3/TRBV12-4	TRBJ1-1	ASTLDMNTEAF
TRBV4-3	TRBJ1-2	ASSQTGVFGYGYT
TRBV11-3	TRBJ2-1	ASSQGLAGVGEQF
TRBV19	TRBJ1-2	ASADRGSGYGYT
TRBV7-9	TRBJ1-5	ASSLRGWGSSLDQPQH
TRBV11-2	TRBJ2-2	ASSLMRGRGTGELF
TRBV2	TRBJ1-1	ASRTGSDTEAF
TRBV5-4	TRBJ1-1	ASSPRDGREAF
TRBV11-3	TRBJ1-1	ASSFLGLANTEAF
TRBV9	TRBJ2-3	ASSKYGAGSTDTQY
TRBV4-3	TRBJ1-4	ASSQDGRVWEKLF
TRBV30	TRBJ1-2	AWSADAFGGYT
TRBV27	TRBJ2-7	ATIYRGYEQY
TRBV11-2	TRBJ2-2	ASSLGLLAGVGPGELF
TRBV11-2	TRBJ2-7	ASSLDPTGTAYEQY
TRBV6-6	TRBJ1-5	ASSYTVGQPQH
TRBV7-2	TRBJ1-2	ASSSPSGPPTIYYGYT
TRBV4-1	TRBJ1-1	ASSRTANTEAF
TRBV12-5	TRBJ1-1	ASGSPGGAEAF
TRBV18	TRBJ2-1	ASSPSTHDHANSYNEQF
TRBV6-2/TRBV6-3	TRBJ1-5	ASSSPGVARRSVGNQPQH
TRBV9	TRBJ2-5	ASSVAGVRETQY
TRBV29-1	TRBJ2-1	SVQGLAGGREQF
TRBV7-3	TRBJ2-1	ASSRLAGGHNEQF
TRBV19	TRBJ1-3	ASRTLFSGNTIY
TRBV7-2	TRBJ2-1	ASSNRLAGVNEQF
TRBV5-6	TRBJ1-1	ASSLGENTEAF
TRBV19	TRBJ2-1	ASSKRTGASSYNEQF
TRBV5-1	TRBJ2-2	ASSSYLTGRELF
TRBV19	TRBJ2-5	ASSIDLGLAGAETQY
TRBV5-1	TRBJ2-2	ASSRQGEDTGELF
TRBV5-1	TRBJ1-6	ASSLVGTRTPNNSPLH
TRBV10-3	TRBJ1-1	AISESSMKNMNTEAF
TRBV18	TRBJ2-5	ASSPSMGGKTQY
TRBV5-1	TRBJ2-1	ASSSGTSNDEQF
TRBV9	TRBJ1-4	ASSVSVATNEKLF
TRBV27	TRBJ2-1	ASRTRLQSSYNEQF
TRBV19	TRBJ2-3	ASSIDAGLATDTQY
TRBV3-1/TRBV3-2	TRBJ1-1	ASSQGGWGAF
TRBV30	TRBJ1-5	AWSSAGLNQPQH
TRBV7-9	TRBJ2-5	ASSPPTPDQETQY
TRBV16	TRBJ1-1	ASSGNRAPVAEAF
TRBV10-3	TRBJ1-3	AISALLADTIY
TRBV6-1	TRBJ2-3	ASSDPGLSGTDTQY
TRBV7-2	TRBJ1-6	ASSRPTGTSSYNSPLH
TRBV10-3	TRBJ2-7	AISVIESSEQY
TRBV6-2/TRBV6-3	TRBJ2-1	ASSTGLAFEQF
TRBV3-1/TRBV3-2	TRBJ2-3	ASSHGPDTQY
TRBV20-1	TRBJ2-3	SASDGRSTDTQY